The 25 T cell receptor beta chains in this list originate from one sample, sequenced in a study of shared T cell receptors in the human thymus. Only in-frame clones appear in the TCRdb table, and some are missing; sequencing was by immunoSEQ multiplex PCR. The repertoire consists of 600,000 to 900,000 clones, with approximately 85% occurring once and the leading ten covering roughly 0.01%. These data were likewise used in another study, on human thymus T cells.

Sequencing input: thymocytes. These receptors came from a girl under three years old with a congenital heart defect.

This chain connects TRBV27 to TRBJ2-4; 8 bases agree with TRBD1. The ends lost 6 bases at V and 0 bases at J; junction bases unmatched: 7. The germline V gene has CDR1 MNHEY and CDR2 SMNVEV (reference sequence). The CDR3 spans 16 residues. The CDR3 bases are TGTGCCAGCAGCAGGGGGCATCCCCTAGCCAAAAACATTCAGTACTTC. Its protein product is CASSRGHPLAKNIQYF.

This clone occurred once. This chain joins TRBV30 and TRBJ2-5, with 11 bases aligning to TRBD2. Germline V gene lookup returns CDR1 GTSNPN and CDR2 SVGIG (reference sequence). The CDR3 has 19 amino acids. J gave up 1 base and V 2 bases, and 15 bases lay outside the gene matches. The CDR3 sequence is CAWSINSGGDTPLQETQYF. The CDR3 nucleotides read TGTGCCTGGAGTATCAATAGCGGGGGGGATACCCCCCTCCAAGAGACCCAGTACTTC.

The chain carries TRBV27 and TRBJ1-1; D is perhaps TRBD1 (6 bases). The CDR3 runs 14 residues. Germline CDR1 is MNHEY and CDR2 is SMNVEV (reference sequence). V was shortened by 8 bases and J by 3 bases, with 16 bases between the two germline ends. The CDR3 DNA is TGTGCCAGCTCGCAGGTGGGGGCATACACTGAAGCTTTCTTT. Translated: CASSQVGAYTEAFF.

The chain is built from TRBV4-3 and TRBJ1-1; no definite D call. Germline V gene data show CDR1 as LGHNA and CDR2 as YSLEER. This CDR3 has 14 residues. With 0 bases removed from V and 1 base from J, the gap between germline ends came to 6 bases. The CDR3 sequence is CASSQEAANTEAFF. In DNA form, the CDR3 reads TGCGCCAGCAGCCAAGAGGCGGCGAACACTGAAGCTTTCTTT.

The rearrangement uses TRBV6-6 and TRBJ1-1; D gene unclear. The germline gives CDR1 MNHNY, CDR2 SVGAGI (reference sequence). Deletions cut 2 bases from V and 0 bases from J, with 13 bases between. The CDR3 runs 16 residues. This CDR3 reads CASSYRLWLMNTEAFF. The CDR3 nucleotides read TGTGCCAGCAGTTACCGTCTGTGGCTCATGAACACTGAAGCTTTCTTT.

V and J are TRBV9 and TRBJ2-2, with D uncertain. Germline CDR1 reads SGDLS; CDR2 reads YYNGEE. There are 13 residues in the CDR3. V was shortened by 0 bases and J by 3 bases, with 3 bases between the two germline ends. This CDR3 reads CASSVADTGELFF. The CDR3 DNA sequence: TGTGCCAGCAGCGTAGCTGACACCGGGGAGCTGTTTTTT.

This CDR3 reads CASSLGGHSTDTQYF. CDR3 DNA: TGTGCCAGCAGCTTAGGGGGGCACAGCACAGATACGCAGTATTTT. V is TRBV7-6 and J is TRBJ2-3; possible D gene TRBD1, 6 bases. Deletions cut 1 base from V and 0 bases from J, with 8 bases between. Germline V gene data show CDR1 as SGHVS and CDR2 as FNYEAQ. The CDR3 extends over 15 amino acids.

The rearrangement joins TRBV10-2 to TRBJ2-7; tentative D call: TRBD1 (5 bases). V was shortened by 7 bases and J by 3 bases, with 19 bases between the two germline ends. The CDR3 has 15 residues. Germline lookup yields CDR1 WSHSY and CDR2 SAAADI. The CDR3, as DNA: TGCGCCAGCATAGGTGGGGCAACCCCGGGCTACGAGCAGTACTTC. Encoded protein: CASIGGATPGYEQYF.

The chain employs TRBV10-3 and TRBJ2-6; 7 bases line up with TRBD1. Looked up from germline, CDR1 is ENHRY and CDR2 is SYGVKD. The CDR3 consists of 21 residues. With V trimmed by 2 bases and J by 0 bases, 16 bases remained unmatched. Written as DNA, the CDR3 is TGTGCCATCAGTGAGGGCCCGGGACAGAGAGCCGCCAGCTCTGGGGCCAACGTCCTGACTTTC. It translates to CAISEGPGQRAASSGANVLTF.

The chain has TRBV2 and TRBJ2-2, with TRBD1 as a possible D gene (6 bases). The germline gives CDR1 SNHLY, CDR2 FYNNEI. V dropped 9 bases and J dropped 6 bases, with 11 bases sitting between them. The CDR3 is 12 residues long. As DNA, the CDR3 is TGTGCCAGTTTACAGGGCCCCGGGGAGCTGTTTTTT. It is translated as CASLQGPGELFF.

The rearrangement joins TRBV4-1 to TRBJ1-2; D unclear. CDR1 is MGHRA and CDR2 is YSYEKL in the germline V gene. The CDR3 covers 14 residues. V shed 0 bases and J shed 4 bases, with 9 bases lying between them. For the CDR3, the DNA is TGCGCCAGCAGCCAAGATTTGGAGGTCTATGGCTACACCTTC. Translating gives CASSQDLEVYGYTF.

The chain couples TRBV25-1 to TRBJ2-3; TRBD1 agrees at 7 bases. V shed 6 bases and J 2 bases; nucleotides not matched to a gene: 8. This CDR3 has 15 amino acids. Per the germline V gene, CDR1 is MGHDK and CDR2 is SYGVNS. The DNA of the CDR3 is TGTGCCAGCAGGTTGGGGGACAGCCCCACAGATACGCAGTATTTT. The encoded protein is CASRLGDSPTDTQYF.

V is TRBV14 and J is TRBJ2-6, with D tentatively TRBD2 (5 bases). This CDR3 has 16 amino acids. V was shortened by 0 bases and J by 2 bases, with 8 bases between the two germline ends. Looked up from germline, CDR1 is SGHDN and CDR2 is FVKESK. The CDR3: CASSQDPGTGANVLTF. The CDR3 region has the DNA TGTGCCAGCAGCCAAGATCCGGGGACTGGGGCCAACGTCCTGACTTTC.

The rearrangement uses TRBV4-3 and TRBJ1-4; D is ambiguous. Deletions cut 1 base from V and 4 bases from J, with 16 bases between. The CDR3 is 17 residues long. Germline CDR1 and CDR2: LGHNA and YSLEER. The CDR3 is CASSQAGKTPLNEKLFF. DNA of the CDR3: TGCGCCAGCAGCCAAGCCGGGAAGACGCCACTTAATGAAAAACTGTTTTTT.

This chain uses TRBV6-4 with TRBJ1-1, with D uncertain. V lost 5 bases and J 1 base, leaving 8 bases between the germline ends. This CDR3 region has 13 residues. Per germline, CDR1 MRHNA and CDR2 SNTAGT. CDR3 coding DNA: TGTGCCAGCAGTTCGGAGGGGAACACTGAAGCTTTCTTT. Protein: CASSSEGNTEAFF.

The table lists this clone with a count of one. The V and J genes are TRBV2 and TRBJ1-5; no definite D call. Looked up from germline, CDR1 is SNHLY and CDR2 is FYNNEI. CDR3 length: 16 amino acids. Trimming removed 0 bases at V and 0 bases at J, with 9 bases between. The CDR3 DNA is TGTGCCAGCAGTGAAGCAGCGACCATTAGCAATCAGCCCCAGCATTTT. Protein sequence: CASSEAATISNQPQHF.

The chain is built from TRBV7-6 and TRBJ1-2; 7 bases fit TRBD1. Germline V gene sequence: CDR1 SGHVS, CDR2 FNYEAQ. This CDR3 has 16 residues. J was trimmed by 4 bases and V by 3 bases; bases with no gene match: 11. CDR3 nucleotides: TGTGCCAGCAGCTTTCTACAGGGGAACCTTGTCTATGGCTACACCTTC. Translated: CASSFLQGNLVYGYTF.

This sequence joins TRBV27 and TRBJ1-1, with TRBD1 matching 8 bases. The CDR3 spans 13 residues. Germline CDR1 MNHEY, CDR2 SMNVEV (reference sequence). J gave up 10 bases and V 4 bases, and 8 bases lay outside the gene matches. The CDR3 here is CASSSYSTGGAFF. CDR3 nucleotides: TGTGCCAGCAGTTCGTACTCCACAGGGGGAGCTTTCTTT.

This chain uses TRBV4-3 with TRBJ2-7, with 8 bases lining up with TRBD1. This CDR3 has 16 residues. Germline V gene sequence: CDR1 LGHNA, CDR2 YSLEER. The V segment lost 0 bases and the J segment 6 bases; nucleotides outside the gene matches: 10. The CDR3 region has the DNA TGCGCCAGCAGCCAAGAAATGAGACAGGGGTTTGTCGAGCAGTACTTC. Its translation is CASSQEMRQGFVEQYF.

This chain connects TRBV28 to TRBJ1-2; D perhaps matches TRBD1 (6 bases). This CDR3 has 15 amino acids. CDR1 is MDHEN, CDR2 SYDVKM, per germline. V lost 10 bases to trimming and J lost 2 bases, with 20 bases between them. CDR3: CATSSTGRGNYGYTF. The CDR3 DNA follows: TGTGCCACATCAAGTACAGGGAGGGGGAACTATGGCTACACCTTC.

The sample holds one count of this clone. The genes are TRBV4-3 and TRBJ1-5; D perhaps matches TRBD1 (5 bases). Trimming took 0 bases from V and 2 from J, leaving 8 bases between them. This CDR3 comprises 15 residues. The germline CDR1 and CDR2 sequences are LGHNA and YSLEER. CDR3 amino acids: CASSQDIQGNQPQHF. The CDR3 nucleotides read TGCGCCAGCAGCCAAGATATACAGGGCAATCAGCCCCAGCATTTT.

V gene TRBV30 combines with J gene TRBJ1-2, with 9 bases identical to TRBD1. J lost 4 bases, V lost 0 bases, and 18 bases had no gene match. The CDR3 length is 19 residues. Germline CDR1 is GTSNPN and CDR2 is SVGIG (reference sequence). The CDR3 loop is CAWSVPPEGDRATPYGYTF. DNA of the CDR3: TGTGCCTGGAGTGTCCCCCCCGAGGGGGACAGGGCCACCCCCTATGGCTACACCTTC.

The rearrangement uses TRBV5-8 and TRBJ1-1; D is unresolved. CDR1 is SGHTS, CDR2 YDEGEE, per germline. Trimming cost V 0 bases and J 0 bases, with 9 bases left between them. This CDR3 is 15 amino acids long. This chain's CDR3 is CASSLAPSLNTEAFF. CDR3 coding DNA: TGTGCCAGCAGCTTGGCTCCGAGTCTGAACACTGAAGCTTTCTTT.

The chain has TRBV6-1 and TRBJ2-1, with D tentatively TRBD2 (7 bases). Trimming shortened V by 4 bases and J by 3 bases, and 16 bases separated the two germline ends. The CDR3 spans 16 residues. Germline V gene lookup returns CDR1 MNHNS and CDR2 SASEGT. The CDR3 spells CASSGSDRGGYNEQFF. The CDR3 DNA follows: TGTGCCAGCAGTGGATCCGATAGGGGGGGCTACAATGAGCAGTTCTTC.

DNA for the CDR3: TGTGCCAGCAGCTTAGTGAGACAGGGTATCTATGGCTACACCTTC. It codes for CASSLVRQGIYGYTF. The chain employs TRBV7-2 and TRBJ1-2, with TRBD1 matching 7 bases. Germline V lookup: CDR1 SGHTA, CDR2 FQGNSA. V trimming: 1 base; J trimming: 4 bases; junction bases outside the gene matches: 6. This CDR3 is built from 15 residues.